The present TCR beta chain was sequenced within a study of T cells in Graves' hyperthyroidism and ophthalmopathy (dated by TCRdb to between 2018 and 2021). Background for the entire study: Peripheral blood was collected at initial diagnosis, before any treatment. After blood sampling, hyperthyroidism patients were treated with methimazole at a starting dose of 30 mg daily, and ophthalmopathy patients were treated with high-dose intravenous methylprednisolone. Prospective prediction of ophthalmopathy was tested in an independent validation cohort of about 19 hyperthyroidism patients and some 17 patients who later progressed to ophthalmopathy. To identify distinguishing TCR V-J signatures, a discovery cohort of 100 patients was used, comprising 40 to 45 with Graves' ophthalmopathy and some 57 with stable Graves' hyperthyroidism. For training and testing, the roughly 97 patients in the discovery cohort were randomly divided in a 7:3 ratio. The study also compared thyroid tissue and blood T-cell repertoires from roughly six Graves' hyperthyroidism patients. According to the paper, TCR Vbeta CDR3 sequencing was carried out on 135 peripheral blood samples, which came from more than 40 ophthalmopathy, fewer than 80 hyperthyroidism and approximately 17 progressor patients. What the study reported, not specific to this receptor: In validation, progression to ophthalmopathy was predicted by the model with 55% to 71% sensitivity and nearly 75% specificity, a median of roughly 6 months before onset. No statistical method was used to set the sample size in advance, and investigators knew the group allocation. Ophthalmopathy was separated from stable hyperthyroidism by a 13 V-J signature model, with around 88% sensitivity and 81% to 82% specificity obtained in cross-validation and 80%/75% obtained in testing. Most expanded thyroid clonotypes (frequency above 0.001) were also found in blood, which suggests that blood repertoires may mirror thyroid immune responses.

Hyperthyroidism patients were aged 18 to 65 years and newly diagnosed, with disease duration of less than 2 months. Exclusion was applied to patients with uncontrolled infections, other autoimmune diseases, pregnancy or lactation. Diagnoses were established on the basis of clinical symptoms, serum thyroxine and TRAb, thyroid ultrasound, and orbital computed tomography. Blood from progressor patients was collected at the time of first diagnosis with hyperthyroidism, before any ophthalmopathy symptoms had appeared. PBMCs were separated from under 12 ml of fresh peripheral blood using Ficoll-Paque density gradient centrifugation. Progressor patients were first diagnosed with Graves' hyperthyroidism and then developed ophthalmopathy during follow-up. Total RNA was extracted with Trizol reagent, and quality was checked on an Agilent 2100 Bioanalyzer. The TCR beta CDR3 regions were amplified from the RNA transcripts. The first round of RT-PCR for the TCR CDR3 was performed with the HTBI primer set and the Qiagen OneStep RT-PCR kit. The libraries were constructed in a second round of multiplex PCR and then size-selected and purified. Libraries were sequenced paired-end with 100 bp reads on an Illumina HiSeq2000. The original methods were these. SOAPnuke was used to process the raw data, with reads discarded if the reads contained adapters or uncalled bases, had a mean Phred below 15, or lacked an exact constant-primer or identifier match. COPE v1.2.5 was used to merge the high-quality paired reads, and each unique nucleotide sequence was defined as a clonotype. MiTCR v1.1 was used to align the clonotypes against IMGT TRBV, TRBD and TRBJ reference segments. Analysis was restricted to V-J combinations with a frequency above 0.0001, which covered about 99% of repertoires. The TCS score was defined as the ratio of F50 (clonal expansion) to E x V (chaos), calculated using BLOSUM62-based TCRdist between CDR3 peptides within each V-J. Welch's t-statistics and random forest reduced several hundred V-J features to 13, which were used in a naive Bayes classifier (R e1071). Starting from the raw public reads, TCRdb applied fastp trimming at Q25, assembled clones with MiXCR and retained in-frame beta chains. Duplicate CDR3 protein sequences are folded into a single record with the most common DNA and genes. These V and J calls originate from TCRdb's pipeline instead of the authors' own analysis. The sample records approximately 150,000 distinct CDR3 sequences, 9.4% of which are singletons. The biggest ten clones account for more than 20% of the sample.

This clonotype has a count of ten or more. This receptor's antigen is unknown. One base away there is no much larger clone; base qualities are not given. The germline V gene provides CDR1 MNHNS and CDR2 SASEGT. The CDR3, cysteine through phenylalanine, is 15 amino acids long. Kept here is only the CDR3 DNA, which spans 45 bases and is read in frame from base 1. The germline V end is reduced by 5 bases and the J end by 6 bases; junction bases left unmatched: 12. This TCR was sampled from a woman aged 18-29 years with Graves' hyperthyroidism that later progressed to Graves' ophthalmopathy. Recombination joined TRBV6-1 with TRBJ1-2; TRBD1 aligns with 7 central bases. The sequencing input was blood. The CDR3: CASSTNGQAVNGYTF. In nucleotides, the sequence is TGTGCCAGCAGTACTAACGGACAGGCGGTTAATGGCTACACCTTC.